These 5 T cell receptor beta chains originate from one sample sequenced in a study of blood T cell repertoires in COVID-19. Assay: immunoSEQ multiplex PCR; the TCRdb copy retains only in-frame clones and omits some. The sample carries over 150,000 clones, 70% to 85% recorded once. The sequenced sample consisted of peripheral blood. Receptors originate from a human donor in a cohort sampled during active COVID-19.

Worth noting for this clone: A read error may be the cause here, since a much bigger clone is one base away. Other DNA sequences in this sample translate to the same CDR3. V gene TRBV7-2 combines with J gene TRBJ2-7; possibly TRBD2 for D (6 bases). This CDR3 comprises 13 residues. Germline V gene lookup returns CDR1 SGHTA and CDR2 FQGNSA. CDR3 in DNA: TGTGCCAGCACCGCGGAGGGCCCTTACGAGCAATACTTC. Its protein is CASTAEGPYEQYF.

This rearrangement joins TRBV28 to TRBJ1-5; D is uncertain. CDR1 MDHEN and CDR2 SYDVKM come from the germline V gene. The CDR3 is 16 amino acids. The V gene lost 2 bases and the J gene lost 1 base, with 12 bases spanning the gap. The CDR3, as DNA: TGTGCCAGCAGTTTAACCGTGACACAGAGCAATCAGCCCCAGCATTTT. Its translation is CASSLTVTQSNQPQHF.

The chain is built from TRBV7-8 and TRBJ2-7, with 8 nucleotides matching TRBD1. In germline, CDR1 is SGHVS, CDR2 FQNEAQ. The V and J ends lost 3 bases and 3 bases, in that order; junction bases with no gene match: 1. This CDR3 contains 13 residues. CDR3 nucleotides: TGTGCCAGCAGCTTCGACAGGGGCTACGAGCAGTACTTC. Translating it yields CASSFDRGYEQYF.

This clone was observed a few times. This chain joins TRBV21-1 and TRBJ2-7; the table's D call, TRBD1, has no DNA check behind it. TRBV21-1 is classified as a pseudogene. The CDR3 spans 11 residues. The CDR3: CASYRAYEQYF. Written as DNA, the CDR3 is TGTGCCAGCTACAGGGCCTACGAGCAGTACTTC.

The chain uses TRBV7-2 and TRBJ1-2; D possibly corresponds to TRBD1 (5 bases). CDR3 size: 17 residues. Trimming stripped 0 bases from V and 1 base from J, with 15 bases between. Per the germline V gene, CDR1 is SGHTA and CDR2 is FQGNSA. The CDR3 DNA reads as TGTGCCAGCAGCTTAGCGCGGGGCAGGGCCAGTAACTATGGCTACACCTTC. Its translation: CASSLARGRASNYGYTF.